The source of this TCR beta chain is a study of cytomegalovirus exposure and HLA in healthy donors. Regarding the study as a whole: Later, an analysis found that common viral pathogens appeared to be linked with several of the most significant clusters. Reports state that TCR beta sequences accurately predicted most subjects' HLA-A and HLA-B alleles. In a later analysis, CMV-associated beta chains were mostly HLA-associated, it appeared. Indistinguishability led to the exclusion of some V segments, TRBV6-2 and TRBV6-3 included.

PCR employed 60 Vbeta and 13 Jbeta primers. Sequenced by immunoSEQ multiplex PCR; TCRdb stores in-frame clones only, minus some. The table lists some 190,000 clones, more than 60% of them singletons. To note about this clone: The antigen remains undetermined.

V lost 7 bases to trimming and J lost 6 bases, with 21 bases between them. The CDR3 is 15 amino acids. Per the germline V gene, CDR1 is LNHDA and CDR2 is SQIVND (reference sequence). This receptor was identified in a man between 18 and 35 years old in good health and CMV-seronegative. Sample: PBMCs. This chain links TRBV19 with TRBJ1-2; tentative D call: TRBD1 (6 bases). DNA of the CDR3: TGTGCCAGTACCAGAGTAACATCGGGGGGCGATGGCTACACCTTC. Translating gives CASTRVTSGGDGYTF.